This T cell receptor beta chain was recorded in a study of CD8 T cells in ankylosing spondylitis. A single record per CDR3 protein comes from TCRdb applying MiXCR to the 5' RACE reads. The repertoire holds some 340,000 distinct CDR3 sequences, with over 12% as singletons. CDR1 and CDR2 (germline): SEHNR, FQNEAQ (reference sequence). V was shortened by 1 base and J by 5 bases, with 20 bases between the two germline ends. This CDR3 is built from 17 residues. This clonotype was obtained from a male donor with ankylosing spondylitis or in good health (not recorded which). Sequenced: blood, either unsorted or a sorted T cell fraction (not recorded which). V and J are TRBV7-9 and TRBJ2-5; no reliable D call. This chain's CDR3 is CASSLGQDLLVGETQYF. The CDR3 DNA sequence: TGTGCCAGCAGCTTAGGGCAGGACCTCCTCGTAGGGGAGACCCAGTACTTC.